This TCR beta chain was identified in a study of blood T cell repertoires in COVID-19. Looked up from germline, CDR1 is MDHEN and CDR2 is SYDVKM. Trimming stripped 4 bases from V and 6 bases from J, with 6 bases between. The CDR3 is 12 residues long. Assay used: immunoSEQ multiplex PCR; TCRdb lists only in-frame clones, some missing. The table has 180,000 or so clones, under 90% seen once. V usage is TRBV28 and J usage is TRBJ2-2; D is unclear. The clonotype was recovered from a person aged 65-85 years with COVID-19, enrolled during active disease. Sequenced input: peripheral blood. The CDR3 sequence: CASSSIAGELFF. Written as DNA, the CDR3 is TGTGCCAGCAGTTCCATTGCCGGGGAGCTGTTTTTT.